The clone carrying this TCR beta chain has a single count. The sample belongs to a study of T cells in Graves' hyperthyroidism and ophthalmopathy. It was RNA transcripts that yielded the amplified TCR beta CDR3 regions. Carried out on the TCR CDR3, a first-round RT-PCR used the HTBI primer set. TCRdb ran MiXCR on the multiplex PCR reads and lists one entry per CDR3 protein. The sample has approximately 590,000 distinct CDR3 sequences, approximately 14% seen once. V lost 5 bases and J lost 1; bases outside the gene matches: 2. The CDR3 sequence is 15 residues long. CDR1 is MGHRA and CDR2 is YSYEKL in the germline V gene.

Source material: blood. The receptor was derived from a woman aged 25 to 39 with Graves' hyperthyroidism. The chain recombines TRBV4-1 with TRBJ2-2; 9 bases agree with TRBD1. The CDR3 DNA follows: TGCGCCAGCAGCTGGGACAGGGTGAACACCGGGGAGCTGTTTTTT. Residues: CASSWDRVNTGELFF.